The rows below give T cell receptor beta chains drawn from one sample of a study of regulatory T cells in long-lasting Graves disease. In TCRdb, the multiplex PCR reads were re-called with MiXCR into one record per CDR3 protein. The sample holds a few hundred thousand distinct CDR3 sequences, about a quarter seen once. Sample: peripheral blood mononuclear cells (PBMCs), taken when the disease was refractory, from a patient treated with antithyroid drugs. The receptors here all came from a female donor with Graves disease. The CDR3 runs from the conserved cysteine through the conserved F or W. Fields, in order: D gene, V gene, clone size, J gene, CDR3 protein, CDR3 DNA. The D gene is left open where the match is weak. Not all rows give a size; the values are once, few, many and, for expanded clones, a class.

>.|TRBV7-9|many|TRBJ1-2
CASSVGRNYGYTF
TGTGCCAGCAGCGTAGGACGGAACTATGGCTACACCTTC
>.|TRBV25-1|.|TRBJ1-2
CASSPPGGAGTLYGYTF
TGTGCCAGCAGCCCTCCGGGTGGGGCAGGGACCCTTTATGGCTACACCTTC
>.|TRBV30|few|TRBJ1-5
CAWNVAGEQPQHF
TGTGCCTGGAATGTGGCGGGGGAGCAGCCCCAGCATTTT
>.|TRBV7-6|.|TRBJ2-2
CASSLMRVATGELFF
TGTGCCAGCAGCTTAATGCGGGTAGCCACCGGGGAGCTGTTTTTT
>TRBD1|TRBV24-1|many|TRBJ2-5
CATSERALTGVETQYF
TGTGCCACCAGTGAAAGGGCACTCACAGGGGTGGAGACCCAGTACTTC
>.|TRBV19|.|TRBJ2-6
CASSMGAQISGANVLTF
TGTGCCAGTAGTATGGGGGCTCAGATCTCTGGGGCCAACGTCCTGACTTTC
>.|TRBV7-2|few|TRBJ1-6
CASSLTANSPLHF
TGTGCCAGCAGCTTAACAGCTAATTCACCCCTCCACTTT
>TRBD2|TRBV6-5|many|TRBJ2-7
CASSWYLAGDSYEQYF
TGTGCCAGCAGTTGGTATCTAGCGGGGGACTCCTACGAGCAGTACTTC
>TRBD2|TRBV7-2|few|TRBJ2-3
CASSLSQLAGGPFSTDTQYF
TGTGCCAGCAGCTTGAGCCAACTAGCGGGAGGTCCCTTTAGCACAGATACGCAGTATTTT
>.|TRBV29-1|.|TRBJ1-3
CSVRLGNTIYF
TGCAGCGTAAGACTTGGAAACACCATATATTTT
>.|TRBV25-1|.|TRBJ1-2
CTSSETGGHGYTF
TGTACCAGCAGTGAGACGGGGGGGCACGGCTACACCTTC
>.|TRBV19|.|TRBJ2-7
CASSPSVSTEQYF
TGTGCCAGTAGTCCCTCCGTAAGTACCGAGCAGTACTTC
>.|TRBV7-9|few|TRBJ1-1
CASSLPGSAAFF
TGTGCCAGCAGCTTACCAGGGAGCGCGGCTTTCTTT
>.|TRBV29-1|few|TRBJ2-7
CSVVTQEVYEQYF
TGCAGCGTGGTCACCCAAGAGGTCTACGAGCAGTACTTC
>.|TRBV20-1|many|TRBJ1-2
CSANGQRSYGYTF
TGCAGTGCTAACGGACAGAGGAGCTATGGCTACACCTTC
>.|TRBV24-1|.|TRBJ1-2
CATSDQGTNYGYTF
TGTGCCACCAGTGACCAGGGGACAAACTATGGCTACACCTTC
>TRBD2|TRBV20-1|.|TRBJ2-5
CSASVASGRVIQETQYF
TGCAGTGCTAGTGTGGCTAGCGGGAGGGTAATACAAGAGACCCAGTACTTC
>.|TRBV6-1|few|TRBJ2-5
CASGPNSGTQYF
TGTGCCAGCGGACCCAACAGCGGGACCCAGTACTTC
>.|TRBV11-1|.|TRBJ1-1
CASSLASGTGAFF
TGTGCCAGCAGCTTAGCTTCGGGCACTGGAGCTTTCTTT
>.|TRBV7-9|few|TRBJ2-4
CASKAGRAPEGIQYF
TGTGCCAGCAAGGCCGGACGCGCTCCGGAGGGGATTCAGTACTTC
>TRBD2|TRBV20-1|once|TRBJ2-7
CSASRGGSGEQYF
TGCAGTGCTAGCAGAGGCGGGAGTGGCGAGCAGTACTTC
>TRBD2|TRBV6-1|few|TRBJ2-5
CASTYYRTSGQETQYF
TGTGCCAGCACCTACTATCGGACTAGCGGCCAAGAGACCCAGTACTTC
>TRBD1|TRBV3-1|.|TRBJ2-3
CASSGNDGQGRTDTQYF
TGTGCCAGCAGCGGCAACGATGGACAGGGACGAACAGATACGCAGTATTTT
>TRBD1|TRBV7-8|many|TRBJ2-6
CASSLAFSKTGQRSGANVLTF
TGTGCCAGCAGCTTAGCGTTTTCGAAGACAGGGCAGCGCTCTGGGGCCAACGTCCTGACTTTC
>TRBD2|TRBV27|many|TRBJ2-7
CASSYHSGRRNYEQYF
TGTGCCAGCAGTTACCATAGCGGGAGGCGGAACTACGAGCAGTACTTC
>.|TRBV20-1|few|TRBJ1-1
CSGPLGPEAFF
TGCTCTGGGCCCCTTGGGCCTGAAGCTTTCTTT
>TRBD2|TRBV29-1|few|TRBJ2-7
CSVVGVRGSPYEQYF
TGCAGCGTTGTTGGGGTTCGCGGGAGCCCCTACGAGCAGTACTTC
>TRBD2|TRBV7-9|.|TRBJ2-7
CASSPPGLAGVYEQYF
TGTGCCAGCAGCCCGCCGGGACTAGCGGGAGTCTACGAGCAGTACTTC
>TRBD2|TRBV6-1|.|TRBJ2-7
CANSSGTSGRAPQQYF
TGTGCCAACAGCTCCGGGACTAGCGGGAGGGCCCCTCAGCAGTACTTC
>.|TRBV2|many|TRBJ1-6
CASKTASSYNSPLHF
TGTGCCAGCAAGACGGCGAGCTCCTATAATTCACCCCTCCACTTT
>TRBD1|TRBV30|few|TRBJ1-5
CAWRPRGLSNQPQHF
TGTGCCTGGAGACCCAGGGGGCTCAGCAATCAGCCCCAGCATTTT
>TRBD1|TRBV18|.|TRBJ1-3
CASSRERGLSGNTIYF
TGTGCCAGCTCACGCGAAAGGGGGCTCTCTGGAAACACCATATATTTT
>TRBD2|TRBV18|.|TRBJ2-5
CASSPTAGEETQYF
TGTGCCAGCTCACCAACGGCGGGAGAAGAGACCCAGTACTTC
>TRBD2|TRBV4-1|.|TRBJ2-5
CASNLAGGVETQYF
TGCGCCAGCAATTTAGCGGGAGGGGTAGAGACCCAGTACTTC
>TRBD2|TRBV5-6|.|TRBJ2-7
CASSMTSGPGYF
TGTGCCAGCAGCATGACTAGCGGCCCAGGGTACTTC
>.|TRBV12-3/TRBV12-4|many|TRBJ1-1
CASSLDTGPNTEAFF
TGTGCCAGCAGTTTAGATACAGGGCCCAACACTGAAGCTTTCTTT
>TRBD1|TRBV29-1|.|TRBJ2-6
CSVVGTGGAGANVLTF
TGCAGCGTTGTGGGGACAGGGGGCGCTGGGGCCAACGTCCTGACTTTC
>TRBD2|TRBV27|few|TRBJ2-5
CASRQAPSGSGETQYF
TGTGCCAGCAGACAAGCACCTAGCGGGAGTGGAGAGACCCAGTACTTC
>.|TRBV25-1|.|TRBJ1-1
CASRGPASLEAFF
TGTGCCAGCAGGGGACCCGCGTCCTTGGAAGCTTTCTTT
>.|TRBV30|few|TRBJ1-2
CAWSMGGIIGYTF
TGTGCCTGGAGTATGGGAGGGATAATTGGCTACACCTTC
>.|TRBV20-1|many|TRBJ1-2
CSARIQAARGYGYTF
TGCAGTGCTAGGATTCAGGCGGCGAGGGGCTATGGCTACACCTTC
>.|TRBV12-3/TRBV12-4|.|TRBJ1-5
CASNWGPGNQPQHF
TGTGCCAGCAACTGGGGACCGGGCAATCAGCCCCAGCATTTT
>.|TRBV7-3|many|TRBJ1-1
CASSLTGGGGTEAFF
TGTGCCAGCAGCTTAACGGGAGGGGGAGGGACTGAAGCTTTCTTT
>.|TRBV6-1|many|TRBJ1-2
CASRPLLNYGYTF
TGTGCCAGCAGGCCCCTCCTCAACTATGGCTACACCTTC
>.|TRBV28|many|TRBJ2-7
CASSTTGLGDEQYF
TGTGCCAGCAGTACTACAGGGCTTGGCGACGAGCAGTACTTC
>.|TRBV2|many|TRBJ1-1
CASSSTGYTEAFF
TGTGCCAGCAGCAGCACAGGGTACACTGAAGCTTTCTTT
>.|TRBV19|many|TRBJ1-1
CASSILGVNTEAFF
TGTGCCAGTAGTATTCTGGGGGTGAACACTGAAGCTTTCTTT
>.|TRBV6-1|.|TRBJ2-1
CASSGTGGLNYNEQFF
TGTGCCAGCAGTGGAACCGGGGGCCTTAATTACAATGAGCAGTTCTTC
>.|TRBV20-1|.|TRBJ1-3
CSARVGSGSGNTIYF
TGCAGTGCTAGAGTAGGCTCCGGCTCTGGAAACACCATATATTTT
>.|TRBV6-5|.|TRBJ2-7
CASSSYSGAYEQYF
TGTGCCAGCAGTTCCTATTCAGGGGCCTACGAGCAGTACTTC
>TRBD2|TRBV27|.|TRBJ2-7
CASSFAPGLANSYEQYF
TGTGCCAGCAGTTTCGCCCCCGGACTAGCGAACTCCTACGAGCAGTACTTC
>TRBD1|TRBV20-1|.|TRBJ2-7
CSAMGTESFFEQYF
TGCAGTGCTATGGGGACAGAGTCATTCTTCGAGCAGTACTTC
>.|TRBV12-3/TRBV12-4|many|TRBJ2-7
CASSYAVLYEQYF
TGTGCCAGCAGTTACGCCGTTTTATACGAGCAGTACTTC
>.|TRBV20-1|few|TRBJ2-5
CSARGTAPETQYF
TGCAGTGCTAGGGGCACTGCTCCAGAGACCCAGTACTTC
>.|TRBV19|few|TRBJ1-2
CASSIDGGALYGYTF
TGTGCCAGTAGTATAGACGGAGGGGCCCTCTATGGCTACACCTTC